This record looks at one TCR beta chain sequence and its context. Its recognized antigen is unknown. No much larger clone is present one base from it, and per-base qualities are unavailable. This sample is part of a study of cytomegalovirus exposure and HLA in healthy donors (dated by TCRdb to about 2017). Concerning the study at large: According to an earlier analysis of several hundred of the donors, about 179 million T cells yielded roughly 110 million unique TCR beta sequences and around 280 Gb of sequence data. A later genetic analysis used genome-wide SNP genotypes for about 55% of the 666 donors, treating that subset as a discovery cohort. The genetic ancestry cluster associated with self-reported Caucasian donors included 81% of the 350 to 500 genotyped donors. Typing coverage differed by locus: A, B, C, DRB1 and DQB1 were typed in roughly 620-640 donors, DQA1 in approximately 520, DPA1 in around 580, and DPB1 in just under 490. Among roughly 400 genotyped donors of the cohort, an average of approximately 220,000 unique TCR beta nucleotide sequences was sequenced per donor, of which about 20% were non-productive. Besides the first cohort of some 670 subjects, a separate validation cohort made up of roughly 120 different subjects was used. About 280 gigabases of sequencing data and approximately 84 million unique TCR sequences were included in an early release covering about 620 HLA-typed donors. Donor age, sex, ethnicity and CMV serostatus were compiled together with the repertoire data. High-throughput TCR immunosequencing, statistical association of individual TCRs with disease status, and machine learning were combined to predict cytomegalovirus infection status. Both class I and class II loci were covered by HLA typing, at four-digit resolution. All discovery cohort repertoires had been generated on a single sequencing platform. The aim of the study was to test whether cataloging public T cell receptors could identify signatures of past pathogen exposure. An earlier analysis of 587 of the donors used high-throughput TCR beta sequencing to judge whether each TCR beta V gene segment behaved as functional or pseudogenic. Rather than drawing on any new phenotypic data, the later analysis identified candidate immune exposures from TCR beta sequences and the way those sequences occurred across donors. Roughly five DR-DQ haplotypes were handled as single units for association and clustering, since linkage in the cohort was strong. A later analysis re-examined previously published TCR beta repertoires from just over 650 donors and added high-resolution HLA genotyping to investigate patterns of TCR occurrence. The study profiled the T cell repertoires of about 640 subjects by immunosequencing and related them to cytomegalovirus serostatus. The paper's findings and limits, for the study overall: When HLA alleles, especially DR and DQ, strongly co-occurred, attributing TCR associations to individual alleles was difficult. In this cohort, only TCR beta chains were sequenced, and detectable features were limited by the absence of alpha or paired-chain data. At a false discovery rate of 0.05, a later analysis linked 16,000 or so TCR beta sequences to specific HLA alleles. An earlier analysis of around 600 of the donors showed that most TCR beta V segments appeared in productive rearrangements either about 90% or about 30% of the time, which broadly matched IMGT annotations. In both the original and validation cohorts, the classifier was reported to diagnose cytomegalovirus status with high specificity and sensitivity. It was suggested by the authors that the approach could potentially be generalized to other disease states and immunological phenotypes. Because counts were too low, around 17 rarely observed V segments, including chromosome 9 orphons, were left out of the earlier analysis of 587 of the donors. A later genetic analysis reported fewer N-insertions in productive TCRs among donors in an Asian-associated ancestry cluster than the approximately 700-donor mean. The sequencing pipeline was judged likely to have produced a cluster of highly shared sequence variants as a technical artifact. According to a later analysis, TCR association rates differed among HLA loci, with DRB1 alleles showing the most associated TCRs and HLA-C alleles showing the fewest. In a later analysis, several top co-occurrence clusters were reported to appear linked to parvovirus B19, influenza, CMV and Epstein-Barr virus. Correlated functional status among segregating V segments might reflect linkage disequilibrium, but an unknown experimental factor could not be ruled out. Three of the identified cytomegalovirus-associated TCR beta chains were confirmed in vitro to be specific for cytomegalovirus antigens. The study gave a list of 150 to 200 TCR beta chains associated with cytomegalovirus. In a later genetic analysis, a missense DCLRE1C variant was associated with V-gene and J-gene trimming of TCR beta chains, and the association was replicated in an independent cohort. According to a later analysis, most CMV-associated TCR beta chains appeared to be HLA-restricted, and the HLA associations seemed to be driven largely by CMV exposure. While some public TCRs were present in many individuals, most TCR sequences turned up only very rarely across donors. Because HLA typing was unavailable for some donors at each locus, only the typed subset was used in association tests. Immune exposure information for the cohort was limited to CMV serostatus. In a later analysis, HLA-associated TCR beta chains were found to be more clonally expanded and to have lower generation probabilities than equally common non-associated chains. The 87-base-pair reads could not distinguish some IMGT-functional V segments, including TRBV6-2 and TRBV6-3, so those segments were excluded. A further reported finding was that TCR beta sequences accurately predicted the HLA-A and HLA-B alleles for most subjects in the first cohort. Presence/absence analyses assumed roughly uniform sequencing depth across donors, an assumption that may not hold.

To prepare the library, the immunoSEQ multiplex PCR assay was applied. For the multiplex PCR, a mixture combining 60 forward primers for TCR Vbeta segments and 13 reverse primers for TCR Jbeta segments was used. Amplification of the CDR3 region of rearranged TCR beta genes was performed with a multiplex PCR assay on genomic DNA. The Illumina HiSeq System was used to sequence the amplified TCR beta libraries as 87-base-pair reads. The paper's processing steps were these. Across the roughly 640 repertoires, a later analysis counted some 81 million unique TCR beta chains, some 11 million of which were shared by at least two donors. Raw reads were error-corrected and collapsed into unique sequences with a nearest-neighbor algorithm that merged closely related sequences to remove PCR and sequencing errors. To assign V, D and J gene segments, CDR3 sequences were aligned to IMGT reference sequences. For a sequence to be retained, at least a six-nucleotide match to both a V gene segment and a J gene segment was required. A rearrangement counted as productive if the CDR3 had no stop codons and remained in frame with V and J, and every other rearrangement counted as non-productive. CDR3 was defined according to IMGT convention as the region running from the second conserved V-encoded cysteine to the conserved J-encoded phenylalanine. The earlier analysis of 500 to 600 of the donors excluded sequences that lacked an unambiguous match to a single V gene segment. In an earlier analysis of more than 500 of the donors, a V segment was called functional when productive rearrangements were above 56.7%, and segregating when the standard deviation between donors exceeded 5%. A statistical classification framework was built to diagnose cytomegalovirus status from the catalog of TCR beta chain sequences. In a later analysis, V and J genes were assigned by comparing TCR nucleotide sequences against IMGT/GENE-DB human TR gene sequences. A later analysis assigned CDR3 sequences and most-parsimonious VDJ recombination scenarios with the TCRdist pipeline. A later analysis defined each TCR beta chain by its CDR3 amino acid sequence plus V-gene family, and excluded reads lacking a unique V-gene family. In a later analysis, 450 to 600 highly shared, low-generation-probability nucleotide sequences were removed to address suspected cross-contamination and a sequencing artifact. In a later analysis, a clonal expansion index was calculated for each public chain from normalized within-repertoire ranks of inferred template counts. In a later analysis, generation probabilities were computed with a VDJ recombination model fitted to out-of-frame rearrangements, and the resulting probabilities were checked against IGoR. In a later analysis, TCR-TCR, TCR-HLA and TCR-CMV co-occurrence was scored with hypergeometric tests, and a repertoire-size bias correction was applied to TCR pairs. To estimate false discovery rates, a later analysis permuted the HLA or CMV assignments 20 times. A later analysis grouped co-occurring TCRs with DBSCAN, adding TCRdist sequence similarity when clustering within HLA-allele-positive subsets. Repertoires with fewer than 30,000 or more than 120,000 public chains were left out of co-occurrence clustering, as were a handful of repertoires with anomalous nucleotide sharing. This immuneACCESS table, as held by TCRdb, lists in-frame sequences with V and J called but not all clones. Of the missing ones, under half trace to an unresolved V gene in checked studies; the others have no known cause. V, J and clone size are taken as reported in that table, and D and trimming were inferred from the DNA itself. The sample has 180,000 or so clones on record, roughly 75% of them singletons. The ten biggest clones cover around 7.7% of the sample.

The cohort consisted of 650 to 850 healthy bone marrow donors. All cohort members were sampled while nominally healthy, although unrecorded immune exposures were likely present. The donor tested CMV seropositive, placing the donor among the 290 or so seropositive members of the cohort. Each donor provided a peripheral blood sample, and peripheral blood mononuclear cells were used for TCR beta sequencing. Genomic DNA extraction from the blood cell samples was performed with the Qiagen DNeasy Blood Extraction Kit. CDR1 and CDR2 are drawn from the germline V gene (reference sequence): LNHDA, SQIVND. The CDR3 contains 16 residues, cysteine and phenylalanine counted. Only CDR3 DNA remains: 48 bases, in frame from the first base. The junction shows trimming of 5 bases on V and 4 bases on J, and the gene matches do not reach 10 bases of it.

The V and J segments used are TRBV19 and TRBJ1-4, with 7 middle bases fitting TRBD1. The sequenced material came from PBMCs. This TCR came from a woman between 35 and 50 years old in good health and CMV-seropositive. The CDR3 loop reads CASSPLGTAHNEKLFF. The DNA sequence is as follows: TGTGCCAGTAGTCCACTCGGGACAGCTCATAATGAAAAACTGTTTTTT. The CDR3, completed at both ends by the reference TRBV19 and TRBJ1-4 genes, gives the full variable domain DGGITQSPKYLFRKEGQNVTLSCEQNLNHDAMYWYRQDPGQGLRLIYYSQIVNDFQKGDIAEGYSVSREKKESFPLTVTSAQKNPTAFYLCASSPLGTAHNEKLFFGSGTQLSVL.